These T cell receptor beta chains were read from a single sample in a study of blood T cell repertoires in COVID-19. Here immunoSEQ multiplex PCR was the method, and the copy in TCRdb shows in-frame clones only, minus some. The top ten clones hold around 3% of a sample with 300,000 to 400,000 clones, roughly 90% of them seen once. The sample comprised peripheral blood. These receptors all stem from a woman aged 25 to 39 with COVID-19, enrolled during active disease. The CDR3 runs from the conserved cysteine through the conserved F or W. Each record gives: clone size, D gene, V gene, J gene, CDR3 protein, CDR3 DNA. D genes are given only for firm matches. Some rows have no size entry. The others give once, few or many, or a class for an expanded clone.

NA	TRBD1	TRBV28	TRBJ1-5	CASRGQAGGNQPQHF	TGTGCCAGCAGAGGACAGGCGGGTGGCAATCAGCCCCAGCATTTT
NA	TRBD1	TRBV4-3	TRBJ1-4	CASSPGQGGEKLFF	TGCGCCAGCAGCCCCGGACAGGGGGGGGAAAAACTGTTTTTT
NA	NA	TRBV6-5	TRBJ2-7	CASSYEAAGAYEQYF	TGTGCCAGCAGTTACGAGGCCGCAGGGGCCTACGAGCAGTACTTC
NA	NA	TRBV9	TRBJ1-1	CASSATPGYAEAFF	TGTGCCAGCAGCGCGACCCCAGGGTACGCTGAAGCTTTCTTT
NA	NA	TRBV28	TRBJ1-2	CASSSTQGGWYGYTF	TGTGCCAGCAGTTCGACCCAGGGAGGTTGGTATGGCTACACCTTC
once	TRBD1	TRBV10-3	TRBJ1-1	CAISDPDRSNTEAFF	TGTGCCATCAGTGATCCGGACAGGTCGAACACTGAAGCTTTCTTT
NA	TRBD2	TRBV6-4	TRBJ2-1	CASSDGTSGVNEQFF	TGTGCCAGCAGTGACGGGACTAGCGGGGTGAATGAGCAGTTCTTC
NA	TRBD1	TRBV28	TRBJ2-1	CASSLPGQGIMNEQFF	TGTGCCAGCAGTTTACCCGGACAGGGTATAATGAATGAGCAGTTCTTC
once	NA	TRBV13	TRBJ2-2	CASSFSERGVDGELFF	TGTGCCAGCAGCTTTTCAGAACGCGGGGTGGACGGGGAGCTGTTTTTT
NA	TRBD1	TRBV28	TRBJ2-7	CASSWVRGTGVYEQYF	TGTGCCAGCAGTTGGGTAAGGGGGACAGGGGTCTACGAGCAGTACTTC
NA	TRBD1	TRBV9	TRBJ1-5	CASSVEPGTAEFNQPQHF	TGTGCCAGCAGCGTAGAACCCGGGACAGCCGAATTCAATCAGCCCCAGCATTTT
NA	NA	TRBV7-2	TRBJ1-6	CASSLFPSVYNSPLHF	TGTGCCAGCAGCTTATTCCCAAGCGTCTATAATTCACCCCTCCACTTT
once	TRBD2	TRBV18	TRBJ2-3	CASSPRLAGAGTDTQYF	TGTGCCAGCTCACCACGACTAGCGGGGGCCGGCACAGATACGCAGTATTTT
few	NA	TRBV21-1	TRBJ1-6	CASSTGQDFFGTLHF	TGTGCCAGCAGCACCGGACAGGACTTCTTTGGGACCCTCCACTTT
NA	TRBD1	TRBV5-6	TRBJ2-3	CASSLTITGVSTDTQYF	TGTGCCAGCAGCTTGACCATAACAGGGGTGAGCACAGATACGCAGTATTTT
few	NA	TRBV15	TRBJ2-1	CATKRPRPFDEQFF	TGTGCCACCAAGCGCCCTAGACCGTTCGATGAGCAGTTCTTC
NA	NA	TRBV15	TRBJ1-2	CATSRQTGSSYGYTF	TGTGCCACCAGCAGACAGACAGGATCTTCCTATGGCTACACCTTC
NA	TRBD2	TRBV6-2/TRBV6-3	TRBJ2-2	CASSPGLDAGELFF	TGTGCCAGCAGCCCCGGACTAGACGCCGGGGAGCTGTTTTTT
NA	NA	TRBV5-5	TRBJ1-1	CASSWEVSTEAFF	TGTGCCAGCAGCTGGGAGGTGTCCACTGAAGCTTTCTTT
NA	NA	TRBV5-1	TRBJ1-2	CASSLDGPGRSDGYTF	TGCGCCAGCAGCTTGGACGGGCCAGGACGTAGCGATGGCTACACCTTC
NA	NA	TRBV6-2/TRBV6-3	TRBJ1-5	CASSYSVQPQHF	TGTGCCAGCAGTTACTCCGTACAGCCCCAGCATTTT
NA	NA	TRBV21-1	TRBJ2-3	CATVAGGFRGTDTQYF	TGTGCCACCGTAGCGGGAGGGTTCCGGGGCACAGATACGCAGTATTTT
NA	TRBD2	TRBV6-5	TRBJ2-1	CASSLRGRAGEQFF	TGTGCCAGCAGTCTTCGCGGGAGGGCCGGGGAGCAGTTCTTC
NA	TRBD2	TRBV6-2/TRBV6-3	TRBJ2-1	CASSYPLAVSYNEQFF	TGTGCCAGCAGTTACCCTCTAGCGGTCTCCTACAATGAGCAGTTCTTC
NA	TRBD1	TRBV3-1/TRBV3-2	TRBJ2-1	CASSLGQGSRNEQFF	TGTGCCAGCAGCCTCGGACAGGGAAGTAGGAATGAGCAGTTCTTC